Below are 27 T cell receptor beta chains sequenced from a single sample in a study of cytomegalovirus exposure and HLA in healthy donors. Data came from immunoSEQ multiplex PCR; TCRdb stores just in-frame clones and leaves some out. This sample has around 150,000 clones, with around 90% found just once. Sequencing was done on a sample of PBMCs. The receptors derive from a woman aged 18 to 35 in good health and CMV-seropositive.

The chain has TRBV7-8 and TRBJ1-6; 8 bases map to TRBD1. Trimming at V came to 6 bases and at J to 9 bases, leaving 13 bases not matched to a gene. This CDR3 region has 16 residues. Germline-derived CDR1 and CDR2 are SGHVS and FQNEAQ. CDR3 sequence: CASRRSRGRPFSPLHF. CDR3 in DNA: TGTGCCAGCAGAAGAAGCAGGGGGCGTCCGTTTTCACCCCTCCACTTT.

This chain uses TRBV27 with TRBJ2-1, with 11 bases fitting TRBD2. The CDR3 covers 14 residues. The ends lost 6 bases at V and 2 bases at J; junction bases unmatched: 0. Germline V CDR1 and CDR2: MNHEY, SMNVEV (reference sequence). As DNA, the CDR3 is TGTGCCAGCAGGGGACTAGCGGCCTACAATGAGCAGTTCTTC. It translates to CASRGLAAYNEQFF.

The rearrangement uses TRBV5-5 and TRBJ1-1; 7 bases map to TRBD1. The CDR3 spans 13 residues. The ends lost 4 bases at V and 5 bases at J; junction bases unmatched: 5. Germline CDR1 is SGHKS and CDR2 is YYEKEE (reference sequence). CDR3 sequence: CASSMTGKTEAFF. The DNA for the CDR3 is TGTGCCAGCAGCATGACAGGGAAGACTGAAGCTTTCTTT.

The chain has TRBV29-1 and TRBJ1-2; TRBD1 aligns across 10 bases. J gave up 7 bases and V 6 bases, and 8 bases lay outside the gene matches. CDR1 and CDR2 (germline): SQVTM, ANQGSEA. The length of the CDR3 is 13 residues. The chain's CDR3 is CSVLPDRGSGYTF. In DNA, the CDR3 is TGCAGCGTCCTCCCGGACAGGGGGTCTGGCTACACCTTC.

V usage is TRBV9 and J usage is TRBJ2-5, with TRBD2 as a possible D gene (5 bases). The germline V and J ends were trimmed by 0 bases and 4 bases, with 7 bases remaining between them. Germline CDR1 and CDR2: SGDLS and YYNGEE. This CDR3 comprises 13 residues. The DNA for the CDR3 is TGTGCCAGCAGCGTAGGGGCGGGAGAGACCCAGTACTTC. Protein: CASSVGAGETQYF.

V usage is TRBV6-1 and J usage is TRBJ2-7, with 8 bases aligning to TRBD1. V gave up 2 bases and J gave up 4 bases; unmatched junction bases: 7. CDR3 length: 15 amino acids. Germline assignment: CDR1 MNHNS and CDR2 SASEGT. This chain's CDR3 is CASSEPQGAPYEQYF. CDR3 DNA: TGTGCCAGCAGTGAACCGCAGGGGGCCCCTTACGAGCAGTACTTC.

V and J are TRBV6-5 and TRBJ2-2; 7 positions match TRBD2. The V gene's germline CDR1 is MNHEY and CDR2 SVGAGI. V shed 3 bases and J 4 bases; nucleotides not matched to a gene: 5. The CDR3 is 15 amino acids. CDR3 loop: CASSYNIAGTGELFF. CDR3 DNA: TGTGCCAGCAGTTATAATATAGCGGGCACCGGGGAGCTGTTTTTT.

This chain links TRBV27 with TRBJ2-1; 13 bases agree with TRBD2. Germline CDR1 and CDR2: MNHEY and SMNVEV (reference sequence). The CDR3 length is 18 residues. The ends lost 0 bases at V and 8 bases at J; junction bases unmatched: 10. In nucleotides, the CDR3 is TGTGCCAGCAGTTTATCCCAAATACTAGCGGGAGGGCCCGATGAGCAGTTCTTC. Amino acid sequence: CASSLSQILAGGPDEQFF.

This clone was observed a single time. The V call is TRBV19, the J call TRBJ2-7, with 7 nucleotides matching TRBD1. This CDR3 region has 14 residues. After removal of 5 bases from V and 5 bases from J, the junction contained 9 bases not matched to a gene. Germline V gives CDR1 LNHDA, CDR2 SQIVND (reference sequence). The CDR3 DNA is TGTGCCAGTAGTCCTCAGACAGGGAAGGACGAGCAGTACTTC. As protein: CASSPQTGKDEQYF.

The chain combines TRBV5-4 with TRBJ1-2, with D tentatively TRBD1 (6 bases). This CDR3 is built from 15 residues. The germline gives CDR1 SGHNT, CDR2 YYREEE (reference sequence). The germline V and J ends were trimmed by 4 bases and 1 base, with 14 bases remaining between them. CDR3 in DNA: TGTGCCAGCAGCCTGGGCGGGGGGCTTAACTATGGCTACACCTTC. This gives the protein CASSLGGGLNYGYTF.

The genes are TRBV4-2 and TRBJ1-6; 8 bases map to TRBD1. Germline-derived CDR1 and CDR2 are LGHNA and YNFKEQ. The CDR3 extends over 15 amino acids. Trimming removed 4 bases from V and 7 bases from J; junction bases left unmatched: 6. For the CDR3, the DNA is TGTGCCAGCAGCCCAGAGGACAGGGCCAATTCACCCCTCCACTTT. It encodes CASSPEDRANSPLHF.

The chain recombines TRBV18 with TRBJ2-4; TRBD1 matches at 10 bases. The V gene's germline CDR1 is KGHSH and CDR2 LQKENI. The V segment lost 8 bases and the J segment 2 bases; nucleotides outside the gene matches: 6. CDR3 length: 15 residues. The CDR3 sequence is CASLRDRGTKNIQYF. The CDR3 nucleotides read TGTGCCAGCCTCCGGGACAGGGGAACCAAAAACATTCAGTACTTC.

J is TRBJ1-1 and V is TRBV28; D is ambiguous. This CDR3 comprises 17 residues. With 4 bases removed from V and 2 bases from J, the gap between germline ends came to 20 bases. Germline loops: CDR1 MDHEN, CDR2 SYDVKM. CDR3 sequence reads: CASSSIYLDGRNTEAFF. For the CDR3, the DNA is TGTGCCAGCAGTTCCATCTACTTAGACGGGAGAAACACTGAAGCTTTCTTT.

A word on this clone: This specimen includes other DNA sequences encoding the same CDR3. The gene calls are TRBV5-1 and TRBJ1-2, with D tentatively TRBD1 (5 bases). Per germline, CDR1 SGHRS and CDR2 YFSETQ. The V and J ends lost 0 bases and 5 bases respectively, with 8 bases between them. The CDR3 loop spans 13 amino acids. CDR3 protein: CASSLAGGYGYTF. CDR3 DNA: TGCGCCAGCAGCTTGGCCGGGGGGTATGGCTACACCTTC.

The rearrangement links TRBV6-1 to TRBJ1-6; the D gene is possibly TRBD1 (5 bases). V was trimmed by 0 bases and J by 5 bases, leaving 14 bases between them. This CDR3 has 17 residues. Looked up from germline, CDR1 is MNHNS and CDR2 is SASEGT. The CDR3 DNA sequence: TGTGCCAGCAGTGAAGCCGTAAGGGGCCTTAATAATTCACCCCTCCACTTT. It translates to CASSEAVRGLNNSPLHF.

The genes are TRBV7-6 and TRBJ2-5, with a weak D call TRBD1 (7 bases). V dropped 2 bases and J dropped 4 bases, with 20 bases sitting between them. The CDR3 covers 17 residues. Germline lookup yields CDR1 SGHVS and CDR2 FNYEAQ. The CDR3 bases are TGTGCCAGCAGCTTACAAGGGGGCAGGGGAGGCGGAGAGACCCAGTACTTC. This codes for CASSLQGGRGGGETQYF.

The chain carries TRBV28 and TRBJ1-4; 11 bases are shared with TRBD1. The germline gives CDR1 MDHEN, CDR2 SYDVKM. The J segment lost 8 bases and the V segment lost 5 bases, leaving 4 bases of the junction unmatched. This CDR3 contains 14 residues. The CDR3 bases are TGTGCCAGCAGTCGGACAGGGGGCGGGGAAAAACTGTTTTTT. Translation: CASSRTGGGEKLFF. The full variable domain, in which reference TRBV28 and TRBJ1-4 provide the parts outside the CDR3, is DVKVTQSSRYLVKRTGEKVFLECVQDMDHENMFWYRQDPGLGLRLIYFSYDVKMKEKGDIPEGYSVSREKKERFSLILESASTNQTSMYLCASSRTGGGEKLFFGSGTQLSVL.

This chain links TRBV18 with TRBJ1-1; TRBD1 might be the D (5 bases). This CDR3 contains 14 residues. Germline V gene sequence: CDR1 KGHSH, CDR2 LQKENI. Trimming left V 2 bases short and J 4 bases short, with 11 bases between. CDR3 nucleotide sequence: TGTGCCAGCTCACCAAAACAGGATGTCACTGAAGCTTTCTTT. Translated, it gives CASSPKQDVTEAFF.

The J gene is TRBJ2-1, the V gene TRBV9; 12 bases are a match to TRBD2. Unmatched junction bases numbered 9, after V lost 4 bases and J lost 7 bases. The CDR3 totals 16 residues. Germline CDR1 is SGDLS and CDR2 is YYNGEE. CDR3 bases: TGTGCCAGCAGCTCTCCTAGCGGGAGGGAAACGAATGAGCAGTTCTTC. Translating it yields CASSSPSGRETNEQFF.

This clone has only a few counts. The chain is built from TRBV19 and TRBJ2-5, with 11 bases matching TRBD1. The CDR3 length is 13 residues. Germline values: CDR1 LNHDA, CDR2 SQIVND (reference sequence). The ends lost 6 bases at V and 7 bases at J; junction bases unmatched: 4. In DNA form, the CDR3 reads TGTGCCAGTAGCCAGGGACAGGGGGGGACCCAGTACTTC. Translating gives CASSQGQGGTQYF.

The chain combines TRBV27 with TRBJ2-5, with D perhaps matching TRBD1 (5 bases). From germline, CDR1 is MNHEY and CDR2 SMNVEV (reference sequence). This CDR3 has 15 residues. Between the trimmed V and J ends, which lost 4 bases and 2 bases, there was a span of 14 bases. CDR3 in amino acids: CASSWLVRQQETQYF. As DNA, the CDR3 is TGTGCCAGCAGTTGGCTTGTGCGACAGCAAGAGACCCAGTACTTC.

The chain carries TRBV5-1 and TRBJ2-7, with a possible D match to TRBD2 (6 bases). Trimming removed 7 bases from V and 7 bases from J, with 21 bases in between. CDR1 and CDR2 (germline): SGHRS, YFSETQ. The CDR3 is 14 amino acids. This CDR3 is CASRQQTSSQEQYF. CDR3 DNA: TGCGCCAGCCGACAACAAACTAGCTCTCAGGAGCAGTACTTC.

The chain uses TRBV5-1 and TRBJ1-3; D perhaps matches TRBD1 (5 bases). V was pared by 0 bases and J by 2 bases, with 9 bases between. The CDR3 totals 15 residues. Germline values: CDR1 SGHRS, CDR2 YFSETQ. This CDR3 is CASSLAGGAGNTIYF. CDR3 DNA: TGCGCCAGCAGCTTGGCCGGGGGGGCTGGAAACACCATATATTTT. The full variable domain, rest sourced from reference TRBV5-1 and TRBJ1-3, is KAGVTQTPRYLIKTRGQQVTLSCSPISGHRSVSWYQQTPGQGLQFLFEYFSETQRNKGNFPGRFSGRQFSNSRSEMNVSTLELGDSALYLCASSLAGGAGNTIYFGEGSWLTVV.

The chain is built from TRBV6-1 and TRBJ2-7; maybe TRBD1 (5 bases). The CDR3 consists of 11 residues. V lost 6 bases to trimming and J lost 6 bases, with 9 bases between them. The germline V gene has CDR1 MNHNS and CDR2 SASEGT. CDR3 loop: CASSQGFEQYF. The CDR3 bases are TGTGCCAGCAGCCAGGGTTTCGAGCAGTACTTC.

V gene TRBV5-6 combines with J gene TRBJ1-1; D unresolved. Per the germline V gene, CDR1 is SGHDT and CDR2 is YYEEEE. This CDR3 is 15 amino acids long. Deletions cut 0 bases from V and 0 bases from J, with 9 bases between. CDR3 sequence (DNA): TGTGCCAGCAGCTTGGTCCATCAGTTGAACACTGAAGCTTTCTTT. The encoded protein is CASSLVHQLNTEAFF.

V usage is TRBV7-3 and J usage is TRBJ2-1; D might be TRBD2 (5 bases). Trimming took 5 bases from V and 8 from J, leaving 16 bases between them. CDR1 and CDR2 (germline): SGHTA, FQGTGA. The length of the CDR3 is 14 residues. CDR3 region: CASSLGGSYDEQFF. The DNA for the CDR3 is TGTGCCAGCAGCCTCGGTGGGAGTTACGATGAGCAGTTCTTC.

The chain is built from TRBV30 and TRBJ2-7, with a weak D call TRBD1 (6 bases). This CDR3 has 13 amino acids. The V gene lost 2 bases and the J gene lost 1 base, with 9 bases spanning the gap. Germline V gene lookup returns CDR1 GTSNPN and CDR2 SVGIG (reference sequence). CDR3 DNA sequence: TGTGCCTGGAGTCGTACAGGGTCCTACGAGCAGTACTTC. Protein sequence: CAWSRTGSYEQYF.